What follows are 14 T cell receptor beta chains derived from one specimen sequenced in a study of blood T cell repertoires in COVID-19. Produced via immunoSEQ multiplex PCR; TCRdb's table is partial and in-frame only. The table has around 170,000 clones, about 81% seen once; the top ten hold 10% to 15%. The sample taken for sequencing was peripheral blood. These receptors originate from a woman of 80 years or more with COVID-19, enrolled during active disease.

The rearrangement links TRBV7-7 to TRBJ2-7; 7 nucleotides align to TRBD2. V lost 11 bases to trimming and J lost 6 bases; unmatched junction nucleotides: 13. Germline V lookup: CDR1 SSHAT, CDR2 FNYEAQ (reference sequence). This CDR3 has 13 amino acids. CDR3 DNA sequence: TGTGCCGGGGGGGATAAAAACCGCCGCGAGCAGTACTTC. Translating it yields CAGGDKNRREQYF. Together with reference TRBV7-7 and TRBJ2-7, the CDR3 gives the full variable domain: GAGVSQSPRYKVTKRGQDVTLRCDPISSHATLYWYQQALGQGPEFLTYFNYEAQPDKSGLPSDRFSAERPEGSISTLTIQRTEQRDSAMYRCAGGDKNRREQYFGPGTRLTVT.

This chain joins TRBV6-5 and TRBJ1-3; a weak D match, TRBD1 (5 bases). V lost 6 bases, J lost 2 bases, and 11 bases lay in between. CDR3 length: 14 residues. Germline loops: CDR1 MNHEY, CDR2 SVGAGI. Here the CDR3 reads CASSQTVTGNTIYF. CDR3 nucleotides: TGTGCCAGCAGCCAGACAGTTACTGGAAACACCATATATTTT.

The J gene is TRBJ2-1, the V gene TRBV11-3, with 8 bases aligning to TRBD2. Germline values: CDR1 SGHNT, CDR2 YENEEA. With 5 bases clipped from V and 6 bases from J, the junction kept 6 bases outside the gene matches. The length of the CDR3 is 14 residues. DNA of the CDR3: TGTGCCAGCAGCGGAGCGGGAGTCCCCAATGAGCAGTTCTTC. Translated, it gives CASSGAGVPNEQFF.

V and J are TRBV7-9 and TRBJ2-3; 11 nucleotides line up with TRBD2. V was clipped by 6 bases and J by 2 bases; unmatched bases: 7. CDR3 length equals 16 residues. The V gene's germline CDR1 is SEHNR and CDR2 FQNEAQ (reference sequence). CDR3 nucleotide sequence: TGTGCCAGCAGGGGATCTAGCGGGGGGCTCACAGATACGCAGTATTTT. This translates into CASRGSSGGLTDTQYF.

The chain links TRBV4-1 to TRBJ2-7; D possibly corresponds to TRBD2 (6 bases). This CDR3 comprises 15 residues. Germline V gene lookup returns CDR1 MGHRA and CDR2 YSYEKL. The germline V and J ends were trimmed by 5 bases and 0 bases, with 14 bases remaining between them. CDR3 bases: TGCGCCAGCAGCTCCGGTCCGGGACTCTCCTACGAGCAGTACTTC. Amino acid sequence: CASSSGPGLSYEQYF.

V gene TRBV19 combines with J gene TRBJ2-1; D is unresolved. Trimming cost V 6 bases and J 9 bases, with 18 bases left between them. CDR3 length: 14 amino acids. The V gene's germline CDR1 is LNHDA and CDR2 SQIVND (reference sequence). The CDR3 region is CASSYNGRKIEQFF. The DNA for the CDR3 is TGTGCCAGTAGCTATAACGGCAGGAAGATTGAGCAGTTCTTC. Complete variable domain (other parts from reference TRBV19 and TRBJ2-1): DGGITQSPKYLFRKEGQNVTLSCEQNLNHDAMYWYRQDPGQGLRLIYYSQIVNDFQKGDIAEGYSVSREKKESFPLTVTSAQKNPTAFYLCASSYNGRKIEQFFGPGTRLTVL.

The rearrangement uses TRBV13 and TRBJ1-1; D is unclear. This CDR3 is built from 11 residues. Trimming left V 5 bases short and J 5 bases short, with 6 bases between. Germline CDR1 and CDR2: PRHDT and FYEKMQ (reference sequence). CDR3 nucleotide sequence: TGTGCCAGCAGCCCGCGGACTGAAGCTTTCTTT. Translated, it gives CASSPRTEAFF.

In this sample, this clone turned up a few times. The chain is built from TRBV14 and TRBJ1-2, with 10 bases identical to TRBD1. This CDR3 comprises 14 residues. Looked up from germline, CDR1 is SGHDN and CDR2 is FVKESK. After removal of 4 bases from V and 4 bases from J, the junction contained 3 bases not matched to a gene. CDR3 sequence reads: CASSLRDRGYGYTF. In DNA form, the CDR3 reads TGTGCCAGCAGCCTCCGGGACAGGGGCTATGGCTACACCTTC.

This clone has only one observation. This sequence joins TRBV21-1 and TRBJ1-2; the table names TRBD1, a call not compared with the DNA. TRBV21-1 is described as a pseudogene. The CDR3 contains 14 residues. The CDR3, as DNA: TGTGCCAGCAGTAAAACCCGGGACAGGGGCGGCTACACCTTC. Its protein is CASSKTRDRGGYTF.

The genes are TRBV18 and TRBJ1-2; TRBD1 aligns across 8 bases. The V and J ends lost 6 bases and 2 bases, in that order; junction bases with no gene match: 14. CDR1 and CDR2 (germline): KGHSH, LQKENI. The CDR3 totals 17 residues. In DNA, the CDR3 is TGTGCCAGCTCTCGAAACCAGGGGGCGCGTGGAAACTATGGCTACACCTTC. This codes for CASSRNQGARGNYGYTF.

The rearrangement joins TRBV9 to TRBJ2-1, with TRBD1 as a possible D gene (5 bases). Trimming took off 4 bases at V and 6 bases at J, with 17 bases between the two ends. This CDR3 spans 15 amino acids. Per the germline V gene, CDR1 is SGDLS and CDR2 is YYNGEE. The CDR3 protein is CASSPRTLDTNEQFF. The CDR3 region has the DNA TGTGCCAGCAGCCCCCGGACCCTGGACACCAATGAGCAGTTCTTC.

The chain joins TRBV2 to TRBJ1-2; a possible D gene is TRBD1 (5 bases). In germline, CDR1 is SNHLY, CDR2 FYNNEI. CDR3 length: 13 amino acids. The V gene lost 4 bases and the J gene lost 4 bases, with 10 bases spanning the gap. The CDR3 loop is CASSGGGPYGYTF. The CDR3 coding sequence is TGTGCCAGCAGTGGCGGGGGTCCCTATGGCTACACCTTC.

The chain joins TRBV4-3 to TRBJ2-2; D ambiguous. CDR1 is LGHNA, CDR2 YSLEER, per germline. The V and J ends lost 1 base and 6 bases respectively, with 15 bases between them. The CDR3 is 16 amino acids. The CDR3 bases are TGCGCCAGCAGCCAAGTTGGGCCACCGTACGCCGGGGAGCTGTTTTTT. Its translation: CASSQVGPPYAGELFF.

CDR3 amino acids: CATSRDTGTSDEQFF. The DNA for the CDR3 is TGTGCCACCAGCAGAGACACCGGGACTAGCGATGAGCAGTTCTTC. The chain is built from TRBV15 and TRBJ2-1; 10 bases line up with TRBD2. The CDR3 length is 15 residues. From germline, CDR1 is LNHNV and CDR2 YYDKDF (reference sequence). Losses at the gene ends were 0 bases for V and 8 bases for J; bases not matched to a gene: 4. Drawing the rest from reference TRBV15 and TRBJ2-1, the complete variable domain is DAMVIQNPRYQVTQFGKPVTLSCSQTLNHNVMYWYQQKSSQAPKLLFHYYDKDFNNEADTPDNFQSRRPNTSFCFLDIRSPGLGDTAMYLCATSRDTGTSDEQFFGPGTRLTVL.